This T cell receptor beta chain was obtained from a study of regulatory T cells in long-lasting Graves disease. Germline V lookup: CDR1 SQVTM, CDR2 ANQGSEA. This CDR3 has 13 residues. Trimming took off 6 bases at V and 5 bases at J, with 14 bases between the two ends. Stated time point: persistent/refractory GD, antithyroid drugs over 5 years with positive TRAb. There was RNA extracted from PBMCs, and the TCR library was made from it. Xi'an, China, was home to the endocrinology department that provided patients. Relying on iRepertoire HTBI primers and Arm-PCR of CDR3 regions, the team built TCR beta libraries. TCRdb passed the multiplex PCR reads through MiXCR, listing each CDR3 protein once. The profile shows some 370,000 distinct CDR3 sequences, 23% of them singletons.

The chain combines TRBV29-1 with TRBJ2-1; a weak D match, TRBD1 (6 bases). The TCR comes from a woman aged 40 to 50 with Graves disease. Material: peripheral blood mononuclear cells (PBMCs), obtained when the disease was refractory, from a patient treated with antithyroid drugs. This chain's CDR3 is CSVMTGTNNEQFF. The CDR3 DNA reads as TGCAGCGTGATGACAGGAACCAACAATGAGCAGTTCTTC.